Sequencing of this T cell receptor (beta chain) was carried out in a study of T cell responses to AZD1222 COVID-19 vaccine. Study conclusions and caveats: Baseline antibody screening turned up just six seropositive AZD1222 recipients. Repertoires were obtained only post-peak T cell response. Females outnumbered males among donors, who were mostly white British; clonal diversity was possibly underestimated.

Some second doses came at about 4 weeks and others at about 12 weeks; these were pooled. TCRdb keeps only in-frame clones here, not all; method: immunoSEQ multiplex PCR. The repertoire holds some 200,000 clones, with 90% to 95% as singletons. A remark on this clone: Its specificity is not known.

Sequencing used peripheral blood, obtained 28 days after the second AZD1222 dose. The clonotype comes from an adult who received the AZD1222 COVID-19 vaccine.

The CDR3 coding sequence is TGTGCCAGCAGCCCTTCGACCGGACAGGGGGCTGGATCACCCCTCCACTTT. It translates to CASSPSTGQGAGSPLHF. The chain is built from TRBV3-1 (or the pseudogene TRBV3-2) and TRBJ1-6; the match to TRBD1 covers 11 bases. Germline CDR1 and CDR2: LGHDT and YNNKEL (reference sequence). The CDR3 has 17 amino acids. V shed 4 bases, J shed 10 bases, and the junction held 12 bases outside the gene matches.